The TCR beta chain under discussion was sequenced for a study of blood T cells in healthy people across ages (dated by TCRdb to the mid-2010s). Regarding the research as a whole: Template switching captured roughly one uniquely barcoded TCR beta cDNA molecule per two T cells in model experiments. To avoid experimental bias, donors of different ages were spread randomly across the sequencing lanes. The study measured age-related changes in TCR beta repertoire diversity using deep sequencing normalized with unique cDNA molecular identifiers. For two donors (one aged 18 to 30 and one aged 80 or older), the study analyzed two additional independent replicas of 1 million unique cDNA reads from the same blood draw. Donors were grouped into four age groups: young (average approximately 15 years), middle-aged (roughly 40), aged (roughly 62) and long-lived (82).

The germline V gene encodes CDR1 LGHNA and CDR2 YSLEER. Measured from the cysteine to the phenylalanine, the CDR3 is 17 residues long. Just CDR3 DNA is preserved here, 51 bases in frame from base 1. The trim is 2 bases for V and 8 bases for J, with a gap of 21 bases between the germline ends. Overall study outcomes, separate from this receptor: Since profiling was done on bulk unsorted PBMCs, naive and antigen-experienced compartments could not be conclusively compared. As age increased, observed TCR beta diversity per million T cells dropped in a roughly linear way, and a significant reduction was already evident by age about 40. Estimates of total diversity from one million sequenced T cells were regarded as lower bounds and underestimates. There was a strong correlation between observed TCR beta diversity and the percentage of naive T cells measured by flow cytometry. Because the CMV infection status of the donors was unknown, age-related changes in expanded clonotypes may potentially have been confounded. Compared with the aged group, the long-lived group had more naive CD4+ T cells, fewer expanded clones and increased TCR diversity, suggesting age selection.

The donors were about 40 Caucasian individuals from Russia, aged roughly 6 to 95 years, who were systemically healthy. Approximately 10 milliliters of peripheral blood were collected from each donor into EDTA-treated Vacutainer tubes. Ficoll-Paque density-gradient centrifugation was used to isolate PBMCs, with at least 6.5 million per sample. Total RNA, at least 6 micrograms per sample, was extracted from PBMCs with Trizol reagent. The percentages of naive CD45RAhigh/CD27high T cells were determined by flow cytometry on a PBMC aliquot from every donor. As regards this clonotype: No antigen is known for it. The input lacks base qualities; no much larger clone sits a single base away.

The library came from 5' RACE. The instrument given in TCRdb is Illumina HiSeq 2500. A second PCR of about 6 to 12 cycles was run with a J-beta primer mix and a sample-barcoded 5' primer. A unique molecular identifier was introduced onto each TCR beta cDNA molecule by a template-switch 5' adaptor carrying 12 random nucleotides. Each sample yielded at least 2.5 million CDR3-containing paired-end reads. The Mint cDNA synthesis kit, primed by a TRBC-specific oligonucleotide, was used to synthesize first-strand cDNA from all RNA. All cDNA was treated with uracil-DNA glycosylase and then went through a first 18-cycle PCR with the universal primers M1SS and BC2_uni_R. The authors' pipeline ran thus. For normalization, 1 million high-quality reads were randomly selected from each sample, with every read carrying a distinct molecular identifier. Reads sharing molecular identifiers were discarded rather than binned into consensus sequences. MiTCR, run with a Q25 quality threshold and the strictest error-elimination algorithm, handled CDR3 identification, clonotype clustering and error correction. Lower-bound total TCR beta diversity was estimated with a nonparametric unseen species model using Euler transformation. The public reads were run again by TCRdb, first through fastp at Q25 and then through MiXCR, and only productive beta chains were kept. Identical CDR3 protein sequences are pooled into one entry, listed with their most common genes and DNA. The V and J calls follow TCRdb's processing rather than the paper's. A total of over 1,200,000 distinct CDR3 sequences appear in this sample, approximately 59% of them only once. Approximately 7% of the sample is in the top ten clones.

The sequence joins TRBV4-3 to TRBJ1-4; TRBD1 is perhaps the D gene, given 6 matching bases. This TCR was sampled from a man aged 18 to 29 in good health. Material for sequencing was blood. The CDR3 protein sequence reads: CASSQPPDTGRFEKLFF. The nucleotides are TGCGCCAGCAGCCAACCCCCCGACACAGGGAGATTCGAAAAACTGTTTTTT.